The clone carrying this TCR beta chain has more than one count but fewer than ten. What it binds is unknown. This sample was included in a study of beta chain features in type 1 diabetes. Germline CDR1 and CDR2: SGHRS and YFSETQ. Trimming took 4 bases from V and 6 from J; bases not matched to a gene: 8. The CDR3 has 15 residues. The study, taken as a whole, reports: Shortening that was moderate but significant affected the TCRB CDR3s of Type 1 diabetes patients in all four CD4+ subsets.

Expressed TCRB transcripts got sequenced, as all isolated RNA was reverse transcribed. Clones were read by immunoSEQ multiplex PCR, and TCRdb kept only the in-frame ones, dropping some. The table includes a few hundred thousand clones, 10% to 15% detected once. The specimen was naive CD4+ T cells from blood. The V gene is TRBV5-1, the J gene TRBJ1-5; TRBD1 aligns across 9 bases. This sequence was found in a woman in her late teens or twenties with type 1 diabetes. DNA of the CDR3: TGCGCCAGCAGCCCACAGGGGGCGACGGGTCAGCCCCAGCATTTT. Its translation: CASSPQGATGQPQHF.